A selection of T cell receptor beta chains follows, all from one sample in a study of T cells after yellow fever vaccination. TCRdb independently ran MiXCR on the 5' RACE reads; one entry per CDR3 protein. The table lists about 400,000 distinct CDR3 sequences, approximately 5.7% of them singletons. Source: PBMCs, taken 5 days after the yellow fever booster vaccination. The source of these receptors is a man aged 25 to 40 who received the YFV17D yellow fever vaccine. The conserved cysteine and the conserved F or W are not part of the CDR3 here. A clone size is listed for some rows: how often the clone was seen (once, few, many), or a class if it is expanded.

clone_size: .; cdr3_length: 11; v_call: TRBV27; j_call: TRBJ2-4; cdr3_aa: ASSLTVRNIQY
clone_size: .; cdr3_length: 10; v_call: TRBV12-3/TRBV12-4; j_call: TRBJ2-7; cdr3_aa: ASSLMGNEQY
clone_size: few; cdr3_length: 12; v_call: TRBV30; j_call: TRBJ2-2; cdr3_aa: ALGLAGEPGELF
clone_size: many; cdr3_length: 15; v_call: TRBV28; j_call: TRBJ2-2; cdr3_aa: ASRNRGTDPNTGELF
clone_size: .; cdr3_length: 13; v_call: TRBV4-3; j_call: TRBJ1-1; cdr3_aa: ASSQTAGRATEAF
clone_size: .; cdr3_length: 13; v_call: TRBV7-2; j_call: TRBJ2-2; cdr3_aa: ASSLLGVGTGELF
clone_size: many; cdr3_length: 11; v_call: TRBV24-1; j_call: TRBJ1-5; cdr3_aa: ATSQSMYQPQH
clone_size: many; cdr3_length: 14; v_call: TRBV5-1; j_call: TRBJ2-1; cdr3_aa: ASSLLAGGSYNEQF
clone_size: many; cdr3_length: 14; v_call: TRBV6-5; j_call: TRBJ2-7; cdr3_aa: ASSYFSGTSPYEQY
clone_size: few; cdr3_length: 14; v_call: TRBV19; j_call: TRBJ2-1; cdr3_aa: ASSAREGAGYNEQF
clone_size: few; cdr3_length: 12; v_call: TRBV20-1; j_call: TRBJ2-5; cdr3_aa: SARTTGLGETQY
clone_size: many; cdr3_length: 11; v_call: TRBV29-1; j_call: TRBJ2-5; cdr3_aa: SVTAREMGTQY
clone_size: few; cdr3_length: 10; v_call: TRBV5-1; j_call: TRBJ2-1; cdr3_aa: ASLKSHNEQF
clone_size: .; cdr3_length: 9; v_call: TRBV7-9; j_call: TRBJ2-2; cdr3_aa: ASTRQGELF
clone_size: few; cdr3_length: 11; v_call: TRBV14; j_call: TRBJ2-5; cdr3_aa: ASSQFEGGTFH
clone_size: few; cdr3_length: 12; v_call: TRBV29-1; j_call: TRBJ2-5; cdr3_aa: SVEGWVSQGTQY
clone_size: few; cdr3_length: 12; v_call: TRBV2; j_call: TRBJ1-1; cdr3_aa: ASSEGGGKAEAF
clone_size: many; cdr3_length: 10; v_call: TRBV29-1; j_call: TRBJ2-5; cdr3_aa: SVDRARETQY
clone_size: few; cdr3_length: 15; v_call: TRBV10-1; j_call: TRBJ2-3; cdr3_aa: ASSESNRGSYTDTQY
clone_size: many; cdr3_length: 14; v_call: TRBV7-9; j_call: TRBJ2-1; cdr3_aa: ASSGDKHPITYEQF
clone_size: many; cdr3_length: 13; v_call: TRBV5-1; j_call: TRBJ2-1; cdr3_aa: ASSLDSGSLNEQF
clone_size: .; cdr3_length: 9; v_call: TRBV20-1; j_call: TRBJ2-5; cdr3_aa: SAGPEETQY
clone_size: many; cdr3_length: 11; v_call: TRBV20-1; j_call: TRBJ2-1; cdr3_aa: SARVAGLPEQF
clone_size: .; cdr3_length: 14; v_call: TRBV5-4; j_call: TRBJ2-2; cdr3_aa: ASSRGGVSNTGELF
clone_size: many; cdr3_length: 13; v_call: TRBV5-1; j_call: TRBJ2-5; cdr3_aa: ASSWQAASQETQY
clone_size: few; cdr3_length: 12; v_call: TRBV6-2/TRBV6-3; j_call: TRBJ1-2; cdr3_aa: ASRFTGTGSGYT
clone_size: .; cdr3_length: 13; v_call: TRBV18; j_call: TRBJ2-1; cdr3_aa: ASSPMGTEYNEQF
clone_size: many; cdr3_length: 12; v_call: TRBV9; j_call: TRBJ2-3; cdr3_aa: ASSKDRVADTQY